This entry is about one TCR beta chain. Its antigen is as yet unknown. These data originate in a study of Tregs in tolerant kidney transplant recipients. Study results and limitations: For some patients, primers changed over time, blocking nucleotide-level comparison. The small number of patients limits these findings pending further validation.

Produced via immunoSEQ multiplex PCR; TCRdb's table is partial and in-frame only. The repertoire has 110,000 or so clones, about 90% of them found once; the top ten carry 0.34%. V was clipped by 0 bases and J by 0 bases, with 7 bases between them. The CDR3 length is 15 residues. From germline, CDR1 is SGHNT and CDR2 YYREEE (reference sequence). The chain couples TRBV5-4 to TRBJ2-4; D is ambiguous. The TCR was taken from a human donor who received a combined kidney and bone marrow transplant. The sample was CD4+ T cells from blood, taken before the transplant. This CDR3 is CASSLATTAKNIQYF. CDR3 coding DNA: TGTGCCAGCAGCTTGGCTACTACAGCCAAAAACATTCAGTACTTC. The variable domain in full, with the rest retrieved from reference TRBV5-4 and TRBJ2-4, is ETGVTQSPTHLIKTRGQQVTLRCSSQSGHNTVSWYQQALGQGPQFIFQYYREEENGRGNFPPRFSGLQFPNYSSELNVNALELDDSALYLCASSLATTAKNIQYFGAGTRLSVL.